This TCR beta chain stems from a study of blood T cells in healthy people across ages. Study-wide results and caveats: Correlation between TCR beta diversity and naive T cell percentage was strong.

The use of a sample-barcoded 5' primer and a J-beta primer mix characterized a second PCR of roughly 7 to 12 cycles. TCRdb fed the 5' RACE reads into MiXCR, producing one record per CDR3 protein. Of about 800,000 distinct CDR3 sequences listed, roughly 64% were seen once; the top ten hold roughly 22%. The sample holds one count of this clonotype. Its specificity is unknown. The clonotype was recovered from a man aged 25-45 years in good health. Sequenced material: blood.

Written as DNA, the CDR3 is TGCGCCAGCCAGGGGGATAACGCAGATACGCAGTATTTT. Encoded protein: CASQGDNADTQYF. The chain is built from TRBV5-1 and TRBJ2-3; 7 nucleotides line up with TRBD1. Trimming cost V 7 bases and J 4 bases; bases outside gene matches: 6. CDR3 length: 13 amino acids. Germline V CDR1 and CDR2: SGHRS, YFSETQ.